What follows are 25 T cell receptor beta chains derived from one specimen sequenced in a study of blood T cell repertoires in COVID-19. The table came from immunoSEQ multiplex PCR; TCRdb's copy has only in-frame clones and leaves some out. The table has 150,000 to 200,000 clones, 80% to 85% seen once; the top ten hold over 10%. The sequenced sample was PBMCs or T cells enriched from blood (not recorded which). These receptors were collected from an older woman who had recovered from COVID-19.

The gene calls are TRBV6-5 and TRBJ2-7, with D tentatively TRBD2 (6 bases). Germline V gives CDR1 MNHEY, CDR2 SVGAGI. This CDR3 comprises 12 residues. V lost 11 bases and J 5 bases, leaving 16 bases between the germline ends. CDR3 loop: CAPVPSAHEQYF. In nucleotides, the CDR3 is TGTGCCCCGGTTCCTAGCGCCCACGAGCAGTACTTC.

This chain links TRBV5-5 with TRBJ1-2; 8 positions match TRBD1. CDR1 SGHKS and CDR2 YYEKEE come from the germline V gene (reference sequence). V lost 3 bases to trimming and J lost 8 bases; unmatched junction nucleotides: 12. The CDR3 length is 15 residues. CDR3 coding DNA: TGTGCCAGCAGCTATACACCCGGACAGGGAAGAGGCTACACCTTC. Protein sequence: CASSYTPGQGRGYTF.

The chain couples TRBV5-1 to TRBJ2-3, with 7 bases aligning to TRBD1. The germline V gene has CDR1 SGHRS and CDR2 YFSETQ. The trim removed 0 bases at V and 1 base at J, leaving 2 bases unmatched. The CDR3 is 15 amino acids. The CDR3 DNA is TGCGCCAGCAGCTTGGGACAGGGCCGCACAGATACGCAGTATTTT. Residues: CASSLGQGRTDTQYF.

The chain carries TRBV7-2 and TRBJ2-7; TRBD2 agrees at 16 bases. Trimming took 4 bases from V and 4 from J; bases not matched to a gene: 4. Germline assignment: CDR1 SGHTA and CDR2 FQGNSA. The CDR3 sequence is 16 residues long. The CDR3 loop is CASSSLGLAGGYEQYF. In DNA, the CDR3 is TGTGCCAGCAGCTCCCTGGGACTAGCGGGGGGGTACGAGCAGTACTTC.

In its sample, this clone was seen once. V is TRBV19 and J is TRBJ1-6, with 7 positions matching TRBD1. Germline V gene lookup returns CDR1 LNHDA and CDR2 SQIVND (reference sequence). This CDR3 is 15 amino acids long. J was trimmed by 7 bases and V by 5 bases; bases with no gene match: 8. CDR3 sequence reads: CASSLPGQLNSPLHF. The CDR3 nucleotides read TGTGCCAGTAGTCTTCCGGGACAGTTAAATTCACCCCTCCACTTT. Together with reference TRBV19 and TRBJ1-6, the CDR3 gives the full variable domain: DGGITQSPKYLFRKEGQNVTLSCEQNLNHDAMYWYRQDPGQGLRLIYYSQIVNDFQKGDIAEGYSVSREKKESFPLTVTSAQKNPTAFYLCASSLPGQLNSPLHFGNGTRLTVT.

This chain joins TRBV12-3 or TRBV12-4 and TRBJ2-4; possible D gene TRBD2, 6 bases. Trimming shortened V by 5 bases and J by 7 bases, and 12 bases separated the two germline ends. The CDR3 runs 13 residues. This CDR3 is CASSPWTNNIQYF. CDR3 DNA sequence: TGTGCCAGCAGTCCCTGGACTAATAACATTCAGTACTTC.

The genes are TRBV6-5 and TRBJ2-7; TRBD2 aligns across 10 bases. The CDR3 contains 14 residues. Trimming removed 5 bases from V and 5 bases from J; junction bases left unmatched: 6. In germline, CDR1 is MNHEY, CDR2 SVGAGI. The DNA for the CDR3 is TGTGCCAGCAGTCTTGGGACTAGCGTCGACGAGCAGTACTTC. This codes for CASSLGTSVDEQYF.

The gene calls are TRBV4-1 and TRBJ2-7; TRBD2 matches at 11 bases. After removal of 8 bases from V and 3 bases from J, the junction contained 9 bases not matched to a gene. The CDR3 totals 15 residues. From germline, CDR1 is MGHRA and CDR2 YSYEKL. The CDR3 sequence: CASARTSGSLYEQYF. CDR3 sequence (DNA): TGCGCCAGCGCCCGGACTAGCGGGTCACTCTACGAGCAGTACTTC.

The chain uses TRBV4-2 and TRBJ2-7; TRBD2 matches 13 bases. The CDR3 runs to 15 residues. V lost 3 bases and J lost 2; bases outside the gene matches: 1. Germline loops: CDR1 LGHNA, CDR2 YNFKEQ. CDR3 bases: TGTGCCAGCAGCCAGGGACTAGCGGGAACCTACGAGCAGTACTTC. It encodes CASSQGLAGTYEQYF.

The gene calls are TRBV9 and TRBJ2-7, with a possible D match to TRBD1 (6 bases). V lost 4 bases, J lost 1 base, and 15 bases lay in between. The CDR3 runs 15 residues. Germline CDR1 reads SGDLS; CDR2 reads YYNGEE. The chain's CDR3 is CASSPYQGSSYEQYF. CDR3 DNA sequence: TGTGCCAGCAGCCCGTACCAGGGGTCTTCCTACGAGCAGTACTTC.

This chain connects TRBV6-1 to TRBJ1-1, with a tentative D call TRBD1 (5 bases). Germline V gene lookup returns CDR1 MNHNS and CDR2 SASEGT. The CDR3 covers 17 residues. V gave up 3 bases and J gave up 0 bases, with 17 bases separating them. In DNA form, the CDR3 reads TGTGCCAGCAGTGACCAGGGCTGGTGGGGAATGAACACTGAAGCTTTCTTT. Its protein product is CASSDQGWWGMNTEAFF.

The chain uses TRBV5-4 and TRBJ1-2; 9 bases line up with TRBD1. The CDR3 is 14 residues long. CDR1 is SGHNT, CDR2 YYREEE, per germline (reference sequence). The V segment lost 2 bases and the J segment 7 bases; nucleotides outside the gene matches: 6. The CDR3 reads CASSFGTGLSGYTF. Here the CDR3 DNA reads TGTGCCAGCAGCTTTGGGACAGGGCTTTCTGGCTACACCTTC. The full variable domain, its missing parts supplied by reference TRBV5-4 and TRBJ1-2, is ETGVTQSPTHLIKTRGQQVTLRCSSQSGHNTVSWYQQALGQGPQFIFQYYREEENGRGNFPPRFSGLQFPNYSSELNVNALELDDSALYLCASSFGTGLSGYTFGSGTRLTVV.

The chain employs TRBV20-1 and TRBJ1-1, with no clear D. CDR3 size: 11 residues. Trimming removed 4 bases from V and 4 bases from J, with 7 bases in between. Germline V lookup: CDR1 DFQATT, CDR2 SNEGSKA (reference sequence). The CDR3 protein is CSATVPTEAFF. As DNA, the CDR3 is TGCAGTGCTACTGTCCCCACTGAAGCTTTCTTT.

J is TRBJ2-3 and V is TRBV5-1; no reliable D call. The CDR3 loop spans 15 amino acids. Trimming took off 0 bases at V and 6 bases at J, with 14 bases between the two ends. Germline CDR1 and CDR2: SGHRS and YFSETQ. CDR3 protein: CASSLASISGDTQYF. The CDR3 coding sequence is TGCGCCAGCAGCTTGGCGTCAATCTCCGGGGATACGCAGTATTTT.

The chain combines TRBV6-5 with TRBJ1-5, with a tentative D call TRBD1 (6 bases). The CDR3 totals 15 residues. The V gene's germline CDR1 is MNHEY and CDR2 SVGAGI. Trimming left V 6 bases short and J 1 base short, with 13 bases between. Here the CDR3 reads CASSGGGQSNQPQHF. CDR3 in DNA: TGTGCCAGCAGCGGCGGGGGGCAAAGCAATCAGCCCCAGCATTTT.

This clone has a single count. The chain links TRBV29-1 to TRBJ1-1; D remains ambiguous. This CDR3 is built from 12 residues. The V gene's germline CDR1 is SQVTM and CDR2 ANQGSEA. Deletions cut 6 bases from V and 1 base from J, with 9 bases between. CDR3 coding DNA: TGCAGCGTGCGCCTAGAGAACACTGAAGCTTTCTTT. This codes for CSVRLENTEAFF.

The CDR3 loop reads CASADRAREKLFF. CDR3 DNA: TGTGCCAGTGCCGACAGGGCGCGAGAAAAACTGTTTTTT. The V and J genes are TRBV19 and TRBJ1-4, with 7 bases identical to TRBD1. This CDR3 contains 13 residues. Per germline, CDR1 LNHDA and CDR2 SQIVND (reference sequence). Germline trimming cut 8 bases from V and 8 bases from J; bases unmatched to any gene: 8. The full variable domain, with the rest looked up from reference TRBV19 and TRBJ1-4, is DGGITQSPKYLFRKEGQNVTLSCEQNLNHDAMYWYRQDPGQGLRLIYYSQIVNDFQKGDIAEGYSVSREKKESFPLTVTSAQKNPTAFYLCASADRAREKLFFGSGTQLSVL.

This sequence joins TRBV18 and TRBJ1-3; 7 bases map to TRBD1. The ends lost 6 bases at V and 0 bases at J; junction bases unmatched: 11. The germline gives CDR1 KGHSH, CDR2 LQKENI. CDR3 length equals 17 residues. The CDR3 is CASSPRLQGFSGNTIYF. CDR3 bases: TGTGCCAGCTCGCCTCGCCTACAGGGGTTCTCTGGAAACACCATATATTTT.

The V and J genes are TRBV29-1 and TRBJ2-6, with D hard to call. Trimming shortened V by 4 bases and J by 0 bases, and 4 bases separated the two germline ends. The CDR3 is 13 residues long. Germline V gene lookup returns CDR1 SQVTM and CDR2 ANQGSEA. This CDR3 reads CSVALSGANVLTF. DNA of the CDR3: TGCAGCGTTGCCCTCTCTGGGGCCAACGTCCTGACTTTC.

This clone was seen once. This chain uses TRBV2 with TRBJ2-1; a weak D match, TRBD2 (5 bases). V was trimmed by 0 bases and J by 4 bases, leaving 13 bases between them. The germline CDR1 and CDR2 sequences are SNHLY and FYNNEI. The length of the CDR3 is 16 residues. In DNA, the CDR3 is TGTGCCAGCAGTGAAGCGGGCGGGCAATTGTACAATGAGCAGTTCTTC. It translates to CASSEAGGQLYNEQFF.

This clone was counted only a few times. This chain links TRBV27 with TRBJ1-2, with a weak D call TRBD1 (6 bases). V was clipped by 5 bases and J by 4 bases, with 11 bases between them. This CDR3 has 13 amino acids. Germline V gives CDR1 MNHEY, CDR2 SMNVEV (reference sequence). The CDR3, as DNA: TGTGCCAGCAGTATGACAGGTTCCTATGGCTACACCTTC. This translates into CASSMTGSYGYTF.

The chain couples TRBV2 to TRBJ2-7; D is perhaps TRBD2 (5 bases). V was trimmed by 5 bases and J by 0 bases, leaving 11 bases between them. The CDR3 sequence is 14 residues long. CDR1 is SNHLY and CDR2 is FYNNEI in the germline V gene. CDR3 protein: CASSLDGISYEQYF. The CDR3 DNA is TGTGCCAGCAGTTTGGACGGGATCTCCTACGAGCAGTACTTC.

The chain is built from TRBV5-4 and TRBJ2-3; D remains ambiguous. V was shortened by 1 base and J by 1 base, with 13 bases between the two germline ends. This CDR3 comprises 16 residues. Germline lookup yields CDR1 SGHNT and CDR2 YYREEE (reference sequence). CDR3 sequence: CASSLTEKRGTDTQYF. CDR3 nucleotides: TGTGCCAGCAGCTTGACAGAAAAGAGAGGCACAGATACGCAGTATTTT.

The chain combines TRBV7-3 with TRBJ2-3; 9 bases match TRBD1. With 2 bases clipped from V and 6 bases from J, the junction kept 9 bases outside the gene matches. There are 16 residues in the CDR3. The V gene's germline CDR1 is SGHTA and CDR2 FQGTGA. The CDR3 here is CASSLVPGQGSDTQYF. CDR3 coding DNA: TGTGCCAGCAGCTTAGTTCCGGGACAGGGCTCTGATACGCAGTATTTT.

The chain joins TRBV7-8 to TRBJ2-1; TRBD1 matches 7 bases. Germline lookup yields CDR1 SGHVS and CDR2 FQNEAQ. Germline trimming cut 0 bases from V and 7 bases from J; bases unmatched to any gene: 6. This CDR3 region has 15 residues. In nucleotides, the CDR3 is TGTGCCAGCAGCTTAGCGGGACAGCCGTCGAATGAGCAGTTCTTC. Protein sequence: CASSLAGQPSNEQFF.